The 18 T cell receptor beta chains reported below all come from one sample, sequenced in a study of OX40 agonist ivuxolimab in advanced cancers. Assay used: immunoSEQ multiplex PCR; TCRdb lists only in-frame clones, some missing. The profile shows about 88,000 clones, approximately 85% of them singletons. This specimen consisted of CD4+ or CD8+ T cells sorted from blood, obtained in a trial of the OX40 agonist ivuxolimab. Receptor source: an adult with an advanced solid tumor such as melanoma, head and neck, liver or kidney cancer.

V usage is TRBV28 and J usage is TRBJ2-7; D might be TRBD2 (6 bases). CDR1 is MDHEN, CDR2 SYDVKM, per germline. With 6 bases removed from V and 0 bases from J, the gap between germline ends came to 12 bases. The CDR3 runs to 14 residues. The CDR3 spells CASSPGLHSYEQYV. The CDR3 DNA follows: TGTGCCAGCAGCCCGGGACTTCACTCCTACGAGCAGTACGTC.

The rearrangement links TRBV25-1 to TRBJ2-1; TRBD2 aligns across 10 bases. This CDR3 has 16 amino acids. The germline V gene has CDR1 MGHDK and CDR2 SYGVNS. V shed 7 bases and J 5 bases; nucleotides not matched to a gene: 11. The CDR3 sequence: CASKEASGRGNNEQFF. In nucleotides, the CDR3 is TGTGCCAGCAAAGAGGCTAGCGGGAGAGGTAACAATGAGCAGTTCTTC.

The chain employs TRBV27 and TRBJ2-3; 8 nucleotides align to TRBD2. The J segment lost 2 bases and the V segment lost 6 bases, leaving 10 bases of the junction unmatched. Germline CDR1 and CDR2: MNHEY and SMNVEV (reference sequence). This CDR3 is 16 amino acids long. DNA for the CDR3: TGTGCCAGCAGCCGTTCCGGGACTAGTTTCACAGATACGCAGTATTTT. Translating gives CASSRSGTSFTDTQYF.

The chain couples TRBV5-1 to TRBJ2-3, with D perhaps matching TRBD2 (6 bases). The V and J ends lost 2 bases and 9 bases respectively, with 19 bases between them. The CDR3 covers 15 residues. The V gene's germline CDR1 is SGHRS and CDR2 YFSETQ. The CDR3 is CASSFGGIARTTQYF. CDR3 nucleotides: TGCGCCAGCAGCTTCGGAGGGATAGCGCGAACCACGCAGTATTTT.

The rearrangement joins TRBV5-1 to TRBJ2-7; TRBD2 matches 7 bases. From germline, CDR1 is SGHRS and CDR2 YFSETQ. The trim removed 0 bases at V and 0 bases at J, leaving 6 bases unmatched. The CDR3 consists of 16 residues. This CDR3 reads CASSLGLADNSYEQYF. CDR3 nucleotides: TGCGCCAGCAGCTTGGGACTAGCCGACAACTCCTACGAGCAGTACTTC.

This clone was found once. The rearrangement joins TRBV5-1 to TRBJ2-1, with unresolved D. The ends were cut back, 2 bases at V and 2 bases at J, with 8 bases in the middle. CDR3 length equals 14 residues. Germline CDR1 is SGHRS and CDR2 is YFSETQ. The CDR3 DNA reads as TGCGCCAGCAGCTTTCGGGTAGCCTACAATGAGCAGTTCTTC. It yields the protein CASSFRVAYNEQFF.

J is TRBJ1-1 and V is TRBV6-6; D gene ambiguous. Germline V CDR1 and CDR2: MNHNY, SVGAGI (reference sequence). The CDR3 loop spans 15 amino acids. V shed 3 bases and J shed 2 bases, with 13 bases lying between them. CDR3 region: CASSYGSRGNTEAFF. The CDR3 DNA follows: TGTGCCAGCAGTTATGGTAGTCGGGGAAACACTGAAGCTTTCTTT.

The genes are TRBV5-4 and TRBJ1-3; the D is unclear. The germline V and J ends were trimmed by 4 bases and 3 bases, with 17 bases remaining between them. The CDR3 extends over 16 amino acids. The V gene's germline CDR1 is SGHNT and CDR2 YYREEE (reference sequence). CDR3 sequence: CASSRSSGKGGNTIYF. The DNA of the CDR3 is TGTGCCAGCAGCAGAAGCTCGGGAAAGGGTGGAAACACCATATATTTT.

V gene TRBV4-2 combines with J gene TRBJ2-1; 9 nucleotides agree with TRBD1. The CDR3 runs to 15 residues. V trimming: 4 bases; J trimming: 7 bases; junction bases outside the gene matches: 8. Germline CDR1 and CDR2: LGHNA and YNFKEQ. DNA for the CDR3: TGTGCCAGCAGCCCCGGACAGGGGTCGTGGAATGAGCAGTTCTTC. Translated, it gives CASSPGQGSWNEQFF.

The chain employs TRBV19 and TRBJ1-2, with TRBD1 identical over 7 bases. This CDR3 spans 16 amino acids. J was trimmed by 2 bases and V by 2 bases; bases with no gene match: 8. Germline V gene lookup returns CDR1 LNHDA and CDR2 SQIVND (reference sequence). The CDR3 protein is CASSIMGSTGNYGYTF. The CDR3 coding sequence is TGTGCCAGTAGTATAATGGGATCGACAGGGAACTATGGCTACACCTTC.

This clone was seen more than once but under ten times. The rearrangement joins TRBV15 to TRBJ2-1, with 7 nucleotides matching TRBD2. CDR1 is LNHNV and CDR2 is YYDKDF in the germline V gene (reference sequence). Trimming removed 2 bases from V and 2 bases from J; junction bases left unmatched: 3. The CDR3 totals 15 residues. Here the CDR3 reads CATSRSSGTYNEQFF. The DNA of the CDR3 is TGTGCCACCAGCAGATCTAGCGGAACCTACAATGAGCAGTTCTTC.

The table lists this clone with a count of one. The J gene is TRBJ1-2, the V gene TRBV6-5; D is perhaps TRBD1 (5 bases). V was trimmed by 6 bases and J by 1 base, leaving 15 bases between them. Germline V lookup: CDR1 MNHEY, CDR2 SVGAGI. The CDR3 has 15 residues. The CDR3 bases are TGTGCCAGCAGCACACACAGGACGAATAACTATGGCTACACCTTC. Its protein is CASSTHRTNNYGYTF.

The CDR3 is CASSLERTRGYEQYF. The CDR3 DNA sequence: TGTGCCAGCAGTTTAGAGAGGACTAGAGGCTACGAGCAGTACTTC. V and J are TRBV28 and TRBJ2-7, with 7 positions matching TRBD2. Germline values: CDR1 MDHEN, CDR2 SYDVKM. J gave up 3 bases and V 2 bases, and 7 bases lay outside the gene matches. The CDR3 runs to 15 residues. Full variable domain (missing parts from reference TRBV28 and TRBJ2-7): DVKVTQSSRYLVKRTGEKVFLECVQDMDHENMFWYRQDPGLGLRLIYFSYDVKMKEKGDIPEGYSVSREKKERFSLILESASTNQTSMYLCASSLERTRGYEQYFGPGTRLTVT.

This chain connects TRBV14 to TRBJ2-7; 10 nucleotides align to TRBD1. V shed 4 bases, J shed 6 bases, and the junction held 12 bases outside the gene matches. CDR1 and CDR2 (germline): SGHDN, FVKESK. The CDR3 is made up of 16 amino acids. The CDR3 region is CASSLPGQGILGEQYV. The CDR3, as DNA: TGTGCCAGCAGCCTACCGGGACAGGGGATTTTGGGCGAGCAGTACGTC.

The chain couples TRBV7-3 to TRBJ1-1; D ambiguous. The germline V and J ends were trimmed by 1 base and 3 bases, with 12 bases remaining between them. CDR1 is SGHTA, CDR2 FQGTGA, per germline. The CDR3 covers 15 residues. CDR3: CASSLMRIPDTEAFF. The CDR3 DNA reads TGTGCCAGCAGCTTAATGAGAATTCCTGACACTGAAGCTTTCTTT.

In DNA form, the CDR3 reads TGTGCCAGCAGCCGAGGACCCGCTGGGTCTACGACCGACTCCTACGAGCAGTACTTC. It specifies CASSRGPAGSTTDSYEQYF. The chain links TRBV7-2 to TRBJ2-7; D remains ambiguous. The CDR3 is made up of 19 amino acids. Trimming removed 5 bases from V and 0 bases from J, with 26 bases in between. Germline loops: CDR1 SGHTA, CDR2 FQGNSA.

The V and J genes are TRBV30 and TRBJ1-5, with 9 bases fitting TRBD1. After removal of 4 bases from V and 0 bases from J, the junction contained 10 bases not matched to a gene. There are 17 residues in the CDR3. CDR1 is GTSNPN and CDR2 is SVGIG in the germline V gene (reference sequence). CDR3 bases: TGTGCCTGGAATGGGACAGGGAGATATGATAGCAATCAGCCCCAGCATTTT. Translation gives CAWNGTGRYDSNQPQHF. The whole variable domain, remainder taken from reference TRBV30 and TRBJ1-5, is SQTIHQWPATLVQPVGSPLSLECTVEGTSNPNLYWYRQAAGRGLQLLFYSVGIGQISSEVPQNLSASRPQDRQFILSSKKLLLSDSGFYLCAWNGTGRYDSNQPQHFGDGTRLSIL.

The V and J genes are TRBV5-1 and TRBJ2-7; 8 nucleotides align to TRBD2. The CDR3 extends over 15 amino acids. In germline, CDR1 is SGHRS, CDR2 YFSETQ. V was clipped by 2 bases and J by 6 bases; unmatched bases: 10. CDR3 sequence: CASSFAGGATPEQYF. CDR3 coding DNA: TGCGCCAGCAGCTTTGCGGGGGGCGCAACCCCCGAGCAGTACTTC. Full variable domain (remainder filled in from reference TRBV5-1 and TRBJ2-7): KAGVTQTPRYLIKTRGQQVTLSCSPISGHRSVSWYQQTPGQGLQFLFEYFSETQRNKGNFPGRFSGRQFSNSRSEMNVSTLELGDSALYLCASSFAGGATPEQYFGPGTRLTVT.